The 9 T cell receptor beta chains reported below all come from one sample, sequenced in a study of blood T cell repertoires in COVID-19. Data came from immunoSEQ multiplex PCR; TCRdb stores just in-frame clones and leaves some out. The table includes around 260,000 clones, about 80% detected once. The sequenced material came from peripheral blood. The source is a woman aged 45 to 65 who had recovered from COVID-19.

The chain is built from TRBV6-1 and TRBJ2-7, with 7 bases that match TRBD1. From germline, CDR1 is MNHNS and CDR2 SASEGT. The CDR3 is 16 amino acids. The V and J ends lost 3 bases and 3 bases, in that order; junction bases with no gene match: 11. The CDR3 protein is CASSEIPRAGGYEQYF. CDR3 coding DNA: TGTGCCAGCAGTGAGATCCCGCGTGCAGGGGGCTACGAGCAGTACTTC.

V usage is TRBV10-1 and J usage is TRBJ2-7, with D possibly matching TRBD1 (5 bases). Trimming removed 5 bases from V and 2 bases from J, with 16 bases in between. This CDR3 region has 15 residues. Germline CDR1 WNHNN, CDR2 SYGVQD (reference sequence). The CDR3 reads CASSFQGTPTYEQYF. The CDR3 DNA reads as TGCGCCAGCAGTTTTCAGGGAACCCCTACCTACGAGCAGTACTTC.

This rearrangement joins TRBV7-3 to TRBJ2-5; 8 bases line up with TRBD1. V was clipped by 5 bases and J by 5 bases; unmatched bases: 4. Germline-derived CDR1 and CDR2 are SGHTA and FQGTGA. The CDR3 has 13 residues. The CDR3 DNA is TGTGCCAGCAGCACTACAGGGGGTGAGACCCAGTACTTC. It is translated as CASSTTGGETQYF.

This chain uses TRBV2 with TRBJ2-2; no firm D call. CDR3 length: 11 amino acids. Trimming stripped 8 bases from V and 7 bases from J, with 8 bases between. Germline V gene lookup returns CDR1 SNHLY and CDR2 FYNNEI. The CDR3 region is CASHSGGELFF. The CDR3 DNA sequence: TGTGCCAGCCATTCGGGCGGGGAGCTGTTTTTT.

This chain joins TRBV24-1 and TRBJ1-3, with D perhaps TRBD1 (6 bases). V shed 2 bases and J shed 2 bases, with 9 bases lying between them. Germline V gene lookup returns CDR1 KGHDR and CDR2 SFDVKD. The CDR3 is made up of 15 amino acids. CDR3 sequence (DNA): TGTGCCACCAGTGATTCGGACAGTACTGGAAACACCATATATTTT. Protein product: CATSDSDSTGNTIYF.

The CDR3 nucleotides read TGTGCCAGCACCGTGGACAGTTCCTACGAGCAGTACTTC. Protein product: CASTVDSSYEQYF. This chain uses TRBV12-3 or TRBV12-4 with TRBJ2-7, with a weak D call TRBD1 (6 bases). V shed 7 bases and J shed 1 base, with 11 bases lying between them. This CDR3 region has 13 residues.

The chain employs TRBV3-1 (or the pseudogene TRBV3-2) and TRBJ2-5, with D maybe TRBD1 (7 bases). In germline, CDR1 is LGHDT, CDR2 YNNKEL (reference sequence). The ends were cut back, 0 bases at V and 9 bases at J, with 17 bases in the middle. The CDR3 covers 15 residues. CDR3 amino acids: CASSQEFRGARSQYF. CDR3 sequence (DNA): TGTGCCAGCAGCCAAGAATTCAGGGGGGCCCGCTCCCAGTACTTC.

In this sample, this clone turned up many times. This chain links TRBV6-5 with TRBJ2-6; a possible D gene is TRBD2 (5 bases). This CDR3 contains 16 residues. Trimming took off 2 bases at V and 2 bases at J, with 10 bases between the two ends. CDR1 and CDR2 (germline): MNHEY, SVGAGI. The CDR3, as DNA: TGTGCCAGCAGTTACCCTCGGGGAGCTGGGGCCAACGTCCTGACTTTC. Encoded protein: CASSYPRGAGANVLTF.

The chain couples TRBV2 to TRBJ1-5, with 8 bases identical to TRBD1. The CDR3 extends over 17 amino acids. Germline CDR1 and CDR2: SNHLY and FYNNEI. The J segment lost 0 bases and the V segment lost 4 bases, leaving 8 bases of the junction unmatched. This CDR3 is CASSVTTGVYSNQPQHF. The CDR3 DNA sequence: TGTGCCAGCAGTGTCACGACAGGGGTTTATAGCAATCAGCCCCAGCATTTT.